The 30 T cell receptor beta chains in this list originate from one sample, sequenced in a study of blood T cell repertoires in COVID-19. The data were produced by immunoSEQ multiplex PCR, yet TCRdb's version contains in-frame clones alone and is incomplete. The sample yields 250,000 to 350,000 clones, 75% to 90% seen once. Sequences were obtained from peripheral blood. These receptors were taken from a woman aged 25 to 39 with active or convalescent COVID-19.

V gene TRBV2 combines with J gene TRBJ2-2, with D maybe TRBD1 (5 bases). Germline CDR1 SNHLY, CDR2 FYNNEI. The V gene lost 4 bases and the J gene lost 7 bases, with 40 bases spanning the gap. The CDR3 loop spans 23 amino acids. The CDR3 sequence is CASSGTLIGARWSGQLLSGELFF. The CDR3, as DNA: TGTGCCAGCAGTGGGACCCTGATAGGGGCCAGATGGTCTGGGCAGCTCCTAAGCGGGGAGCTGTTTTTT.

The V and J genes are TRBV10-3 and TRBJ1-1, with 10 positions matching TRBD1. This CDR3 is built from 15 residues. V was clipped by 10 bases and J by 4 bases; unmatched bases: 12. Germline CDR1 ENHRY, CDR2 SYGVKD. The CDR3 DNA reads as TGTGCCAGTCGGGACAGGGGAGATGGAGGCACTGAAGCTTTCTTT. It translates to CASRDRGDGGTEAFF.

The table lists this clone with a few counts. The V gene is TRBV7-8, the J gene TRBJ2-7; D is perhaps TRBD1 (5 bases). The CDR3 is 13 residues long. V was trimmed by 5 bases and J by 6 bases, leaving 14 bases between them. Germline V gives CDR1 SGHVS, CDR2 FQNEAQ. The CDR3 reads CASSRSWGIEQYF. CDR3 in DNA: TGTGCCAGCAGCCGGTCTTGGGGCATCGAGCAGTACTTC.

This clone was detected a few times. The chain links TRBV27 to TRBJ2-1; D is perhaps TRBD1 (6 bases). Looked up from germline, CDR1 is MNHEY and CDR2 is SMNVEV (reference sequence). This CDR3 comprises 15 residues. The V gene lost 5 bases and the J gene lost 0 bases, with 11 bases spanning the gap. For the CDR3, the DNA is TGTGCCAGCAGTAAAGGACAGAGCTCCTACAATGAGCAGTTCTTC. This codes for CASSKGQSSYNEQFF.

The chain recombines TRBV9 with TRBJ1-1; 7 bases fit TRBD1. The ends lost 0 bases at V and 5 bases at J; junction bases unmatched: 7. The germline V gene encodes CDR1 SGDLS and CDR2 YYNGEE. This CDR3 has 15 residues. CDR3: CASSVVRGRDTEAFF. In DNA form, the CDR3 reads TGTGCCAGCAGCGTAGTGAGGGGGCGAGATACTGAAGCTTTCTTT.

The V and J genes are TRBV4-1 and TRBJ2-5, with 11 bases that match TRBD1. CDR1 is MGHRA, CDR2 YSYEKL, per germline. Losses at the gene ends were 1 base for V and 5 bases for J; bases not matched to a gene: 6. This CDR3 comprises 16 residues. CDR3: CASSQGDRGIYETQYF. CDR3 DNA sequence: TGCGCCAGCAGCCAAGGGGACAGGGGGATTTACGAGACCCAGTACTTC.

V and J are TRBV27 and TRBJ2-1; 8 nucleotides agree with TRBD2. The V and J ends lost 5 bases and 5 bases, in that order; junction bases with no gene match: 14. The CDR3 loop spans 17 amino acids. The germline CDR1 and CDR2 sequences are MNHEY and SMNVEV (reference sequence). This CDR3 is CASSRTGIGGGNNEQFF. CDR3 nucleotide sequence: TGTGCCAGCAGTCGGACGGGAATCGGGGGGGGTAACAATGAGCAGTTCTTC.

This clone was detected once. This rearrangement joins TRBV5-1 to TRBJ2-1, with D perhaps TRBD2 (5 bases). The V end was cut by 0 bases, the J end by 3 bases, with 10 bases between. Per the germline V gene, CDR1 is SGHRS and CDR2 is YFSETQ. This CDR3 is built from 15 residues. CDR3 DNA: TGCGCCAGCAGCTTGGTGGCCGGGGTCTACAATGAGCAGTTCTTC. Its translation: CASSLVAGVYNEQFF.

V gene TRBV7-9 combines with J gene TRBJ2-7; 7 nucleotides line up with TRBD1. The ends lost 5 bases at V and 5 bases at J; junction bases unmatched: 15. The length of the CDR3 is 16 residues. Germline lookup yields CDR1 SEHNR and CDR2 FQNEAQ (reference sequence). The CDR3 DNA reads TGTGCCAGCAGCCCACCCCCGGGTAGGGGGCGAGACGAGCAGTACTTC. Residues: CASSPPPGRGRDEQYF.

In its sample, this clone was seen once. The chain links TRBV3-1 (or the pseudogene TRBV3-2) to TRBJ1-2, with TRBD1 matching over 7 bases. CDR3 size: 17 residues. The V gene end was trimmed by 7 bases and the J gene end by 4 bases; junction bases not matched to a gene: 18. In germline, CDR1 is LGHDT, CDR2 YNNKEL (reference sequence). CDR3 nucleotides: TGTGCCAGCACCGCGGGGAGAAGGGGGCGCATCGGCTATGGCTACACCTTC. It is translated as CASTAGRRGRIGYGYTF.

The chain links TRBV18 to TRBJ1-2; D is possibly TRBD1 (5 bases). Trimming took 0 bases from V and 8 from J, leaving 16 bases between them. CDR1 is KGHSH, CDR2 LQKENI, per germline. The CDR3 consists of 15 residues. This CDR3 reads CASSPPWTPRRGYTF. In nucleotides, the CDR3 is TGTGCCAGCTCACCACCCTGGACACCCAGGCGGGGCTACACCTTC.

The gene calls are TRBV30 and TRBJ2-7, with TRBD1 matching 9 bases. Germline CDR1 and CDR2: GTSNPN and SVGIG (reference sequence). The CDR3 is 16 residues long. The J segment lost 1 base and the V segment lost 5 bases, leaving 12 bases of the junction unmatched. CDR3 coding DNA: TGTGCCTGGGGTAAAACAGGGGGCGCTGGTTCCTACGAGCAGTACTTC. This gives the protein CAWGKTGGAGSYEQYF.

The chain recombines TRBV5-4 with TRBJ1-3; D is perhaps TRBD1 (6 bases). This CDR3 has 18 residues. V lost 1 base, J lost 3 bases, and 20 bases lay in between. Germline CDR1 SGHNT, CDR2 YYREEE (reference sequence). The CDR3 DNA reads TGTGCCAGCAGCTTGTACCCGGCGCAGGGGTCGGGTGGAAACACCATATATTTT. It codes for CASSLYPAQGSGGNTIYF.

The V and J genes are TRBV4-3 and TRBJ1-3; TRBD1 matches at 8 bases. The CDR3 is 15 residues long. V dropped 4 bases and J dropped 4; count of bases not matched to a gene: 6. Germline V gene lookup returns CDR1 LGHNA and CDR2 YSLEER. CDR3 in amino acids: CASSRQTGGGNTIYF. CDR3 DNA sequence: TGCGCCAGCAGCCGCCAAACAGGGGGGGGAAACACCATATATTTT.

Here the CDR3 DNA reads TGTGCCACCAGCAGAGTTTCGGGGGGAAACACCATATATTTT. It specifies CATSRVSGGNTIYF. The chain is built from TRBV15 and TRBJ1-3; unclear D gene. The V end lost 1 base, the J end lost 4 bases, and 8 bases lay between the germline ends. The CDR3 is made up of 14 amino acids. Looked up from germline, CDR1 is LNHNV and CDR2 is YYDKDF (reference sequence).

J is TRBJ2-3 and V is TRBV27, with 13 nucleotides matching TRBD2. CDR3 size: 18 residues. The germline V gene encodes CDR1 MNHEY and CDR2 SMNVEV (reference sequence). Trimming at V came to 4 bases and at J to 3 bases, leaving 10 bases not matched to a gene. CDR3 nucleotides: TGTGCCAGCAGTTCCGAGGGACTAGCGGGGCGGAGGACAGATACGCAGTATTTT. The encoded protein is CASSSEGLAGRRTDTQYF.

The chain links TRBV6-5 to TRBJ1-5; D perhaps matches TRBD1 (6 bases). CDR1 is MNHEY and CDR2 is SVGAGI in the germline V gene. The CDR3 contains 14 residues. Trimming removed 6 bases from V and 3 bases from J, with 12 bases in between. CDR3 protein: CASSRTAYNQPQHF. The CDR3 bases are TGTGCCAGCAGCCGGACAGCCTACAATCAGCCCCAGCATTTT.

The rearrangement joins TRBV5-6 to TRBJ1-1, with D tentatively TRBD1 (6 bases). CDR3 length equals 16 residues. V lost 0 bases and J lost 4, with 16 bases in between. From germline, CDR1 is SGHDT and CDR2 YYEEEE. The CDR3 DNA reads TGTGCCAGCAGCTTGGGTCCATACAGGGAGGGCACTGAAGCTTTCTTT. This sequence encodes CASSLGPYREGTEAFF.

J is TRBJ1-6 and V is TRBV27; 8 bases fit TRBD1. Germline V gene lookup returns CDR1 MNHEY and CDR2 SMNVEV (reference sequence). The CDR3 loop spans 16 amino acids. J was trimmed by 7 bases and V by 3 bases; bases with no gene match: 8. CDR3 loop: CASSLSQGAWNSPLHF. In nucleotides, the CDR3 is TGTGCCAGCAGTTTGTCCCAGGGGGCCTGGAATTCACCCCTCCACTTT.

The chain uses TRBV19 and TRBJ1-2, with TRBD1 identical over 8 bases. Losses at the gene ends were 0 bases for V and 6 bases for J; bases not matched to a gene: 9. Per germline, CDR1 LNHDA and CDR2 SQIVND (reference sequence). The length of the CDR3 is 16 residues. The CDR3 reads CASSIDNIGGQDGYTF. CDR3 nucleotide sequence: TGTGCCAGTAGTATAGACAATATAGGGGGACAGGATGGCTACACCTTC.

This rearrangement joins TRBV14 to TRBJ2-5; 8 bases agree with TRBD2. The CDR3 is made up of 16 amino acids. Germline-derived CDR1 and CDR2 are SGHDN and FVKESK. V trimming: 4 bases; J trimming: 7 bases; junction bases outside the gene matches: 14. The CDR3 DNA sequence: TGTGCCAGCAGCCCCCTCGGCGGGGGGTCTTCCGGGACCCAGTACTTC. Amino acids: CASSPLGGGSSGTQYF.

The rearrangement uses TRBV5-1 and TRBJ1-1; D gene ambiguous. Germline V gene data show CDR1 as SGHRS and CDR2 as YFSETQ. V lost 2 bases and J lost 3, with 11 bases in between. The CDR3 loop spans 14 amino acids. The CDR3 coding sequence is TGCGCCAGCAGCTTCGGGTCGGGATACACTGAAGCTTTCTTT. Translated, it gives CASSFGSGYTEAFF.

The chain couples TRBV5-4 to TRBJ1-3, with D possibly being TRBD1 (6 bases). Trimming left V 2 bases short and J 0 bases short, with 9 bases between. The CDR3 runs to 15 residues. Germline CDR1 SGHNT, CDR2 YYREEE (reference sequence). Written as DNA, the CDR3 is TGTGCCAGCAGCTTTGGACAGCTCTCTGGAAACACCATATATTTT. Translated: CASSFGQLSGNTIYF.

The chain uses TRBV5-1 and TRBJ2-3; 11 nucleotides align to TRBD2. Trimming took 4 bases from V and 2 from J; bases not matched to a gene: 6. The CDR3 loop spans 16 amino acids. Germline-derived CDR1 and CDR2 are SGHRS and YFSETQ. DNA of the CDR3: TGCGCCAGCAGCCTATATAGCGGGGGGGCCACAGATACGCAGTATTTT. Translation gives CASSLYSGGATDTQYF.

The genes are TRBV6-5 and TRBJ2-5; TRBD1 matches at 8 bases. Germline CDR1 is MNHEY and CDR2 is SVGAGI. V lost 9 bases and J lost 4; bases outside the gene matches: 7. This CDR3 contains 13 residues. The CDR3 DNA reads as TGTGCCAGTGCTTGGACAGGGTTAGAGACCCAGTACTTC. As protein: CASAWTGLETQYF.

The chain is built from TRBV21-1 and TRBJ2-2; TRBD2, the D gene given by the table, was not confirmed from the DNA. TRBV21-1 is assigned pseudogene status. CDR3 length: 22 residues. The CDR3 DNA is TGTGCCAGCAGCAACGGCCCGGTTGGCCGTCGGGTTGTGGTTACGAGAACCGGGGAGCTGTTTTTT. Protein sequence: CASSNGPVGRRVVVTRTGELFF.

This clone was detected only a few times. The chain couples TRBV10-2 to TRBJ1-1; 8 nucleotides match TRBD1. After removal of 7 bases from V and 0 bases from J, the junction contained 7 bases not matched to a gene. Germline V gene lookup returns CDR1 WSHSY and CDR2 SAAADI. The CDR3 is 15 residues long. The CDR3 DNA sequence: TGCGCCAGCACTTTTACGGACAGGGTGAACACTGAAGCTTTCTTT. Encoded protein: CASTFTDRVNTEAFF.

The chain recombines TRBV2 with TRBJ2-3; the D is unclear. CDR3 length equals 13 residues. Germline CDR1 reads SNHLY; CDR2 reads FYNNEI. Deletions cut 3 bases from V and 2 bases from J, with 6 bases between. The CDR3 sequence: CASSDPLTDTQYF. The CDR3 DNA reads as TGTGCCAGCAGTGATCCCCTCACAGATACGCAGTATTTT.

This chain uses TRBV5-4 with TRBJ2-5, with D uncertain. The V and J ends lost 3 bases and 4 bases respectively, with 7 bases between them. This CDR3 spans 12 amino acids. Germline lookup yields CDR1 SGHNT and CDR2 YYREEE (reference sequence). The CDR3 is CASSSPGETQYF. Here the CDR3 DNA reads TGTGCCAGCAGCTCCCCGGGAGAGACCCAGTACTTC.

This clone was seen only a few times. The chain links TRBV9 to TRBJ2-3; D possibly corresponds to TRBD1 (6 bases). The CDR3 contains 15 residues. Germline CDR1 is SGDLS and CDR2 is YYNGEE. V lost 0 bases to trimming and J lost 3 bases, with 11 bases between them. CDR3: CASSVADSRTDTQYF. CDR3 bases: TGTGCCAGCAGCGTAGCGGACAGCAGAACAGATACGCAGTATTTT.